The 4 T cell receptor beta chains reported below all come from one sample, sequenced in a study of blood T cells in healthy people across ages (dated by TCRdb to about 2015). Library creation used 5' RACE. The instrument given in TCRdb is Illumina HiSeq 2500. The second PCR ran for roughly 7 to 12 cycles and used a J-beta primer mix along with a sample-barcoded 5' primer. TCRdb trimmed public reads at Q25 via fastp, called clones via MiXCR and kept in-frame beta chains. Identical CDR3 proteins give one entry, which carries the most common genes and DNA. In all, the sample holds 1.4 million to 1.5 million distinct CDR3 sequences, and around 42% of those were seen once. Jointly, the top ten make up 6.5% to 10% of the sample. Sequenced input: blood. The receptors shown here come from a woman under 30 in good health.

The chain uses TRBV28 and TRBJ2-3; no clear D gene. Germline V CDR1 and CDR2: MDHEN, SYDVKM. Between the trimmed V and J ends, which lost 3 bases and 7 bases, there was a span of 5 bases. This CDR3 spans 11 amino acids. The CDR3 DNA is TGTGCCAGCAGTTTCTCCCATACGCAGTATTTT. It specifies CASSFSHTQYF.

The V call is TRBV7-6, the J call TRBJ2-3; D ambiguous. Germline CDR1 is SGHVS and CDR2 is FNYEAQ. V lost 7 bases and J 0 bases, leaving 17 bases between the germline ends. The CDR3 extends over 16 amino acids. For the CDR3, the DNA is TGTGCCAGCAACCCGCTAGGAGACACTAGCACAGATACGCAGTATTTT. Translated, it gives CASNPLGDTSTDTQYF.

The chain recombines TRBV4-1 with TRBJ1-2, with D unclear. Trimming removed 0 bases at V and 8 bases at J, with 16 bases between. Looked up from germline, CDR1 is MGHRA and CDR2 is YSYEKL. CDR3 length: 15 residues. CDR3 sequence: CASSQEGPLRRGYTF. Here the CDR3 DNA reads TGCGCCAGCAGCCAAGAAGGGCCTCTTCGGCGGGGCTACACCTTC.

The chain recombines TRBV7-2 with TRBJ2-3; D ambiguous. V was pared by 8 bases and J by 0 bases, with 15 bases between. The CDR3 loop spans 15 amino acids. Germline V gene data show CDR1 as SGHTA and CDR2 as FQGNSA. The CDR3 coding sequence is TGTGCCAGCGGCATCTGGCACAAAAGCACAGATACGCAGTATTTT. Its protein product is CASGIWHKSTDTQYF.